This entry is about one TCR beta chain. Its antigen is unknown. V lost 8 bases and J 8 bases, leaving 19 bases between the germline ends. Per the germline V gene, CDR1 is SGHVS and CDR2 is FQNEAQ. The CDR3 contains 14 residues. These data belong to a study of post-analysis software for immune sequencing data. Unique molecular identifiers had been added to the TCR beta cDNA libraries. One entry per CDR3 protein, called by TCRdb with MiXCR from the PCR reads. The data hold hundreds of thousands of distinct CDR3 sequences, with 55% to 70% observed a single time. The study's findings and limits: Co-batched samples clustered tightly together by F measure. Patients carried a handful of TRBV segments more frequently than controls did, and TRBV5-6, TRBV5-1 and TRBV20-1 were among them.

The V gene is TRBV7-8, the J gene TRBJ2-1; D gene uncertain. Sequenced input: blood. This TCR came from a girl aged 2 to 9 with multiple sclerosis. The DNA of the CDR3 is TGTGCCAGCTTAGACTCGCCCGGGTTAGATGAGCAGTTCTTC. Translation: CASLDSPGLDEQFF.